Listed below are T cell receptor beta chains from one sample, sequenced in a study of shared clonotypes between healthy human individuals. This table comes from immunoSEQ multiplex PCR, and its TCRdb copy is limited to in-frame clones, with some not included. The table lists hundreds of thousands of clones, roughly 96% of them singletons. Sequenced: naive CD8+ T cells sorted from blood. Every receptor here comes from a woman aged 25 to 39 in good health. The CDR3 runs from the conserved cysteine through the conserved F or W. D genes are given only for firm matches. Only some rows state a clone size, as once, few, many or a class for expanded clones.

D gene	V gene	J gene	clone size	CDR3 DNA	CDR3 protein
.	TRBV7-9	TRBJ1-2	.	TGTGCCAGCAGCTTAGGGTTGGGGGACTCCCTTTACTATGGCTACACCTTC	CASSLGLGDSLYYGYTF
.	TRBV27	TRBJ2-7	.	TGTGCCAGCAGTAAAGCCTCGTTGGGGCAGGCCTACGAGCAGTACTTC	CASSKASLGQAYEQYF
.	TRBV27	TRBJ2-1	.	TGTGCCAGCAGTTTATTCGGGCCCTTCGAGCAGTTCTTC	CASSLFGPFEQFF
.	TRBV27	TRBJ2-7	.	TGTGCCAGCAGTTTCACCCGGGACTCCTCCTACGAGCAGTACTTC	CASSFTRDSSYEQYF
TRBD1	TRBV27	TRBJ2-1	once	TGTGCCAGCAGATGGGGACAGGGATACAATGAGCAGTTCTTC	CASRWGQGYNEQFF
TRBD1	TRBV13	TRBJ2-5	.	TGTGCCAGCAGCTCGACAGGGTTAGGGAAAGAGACCCAGTACTTC	CASSSTGLGKETQYF
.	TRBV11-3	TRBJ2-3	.	TGTGCCAGCAGCGAGCAATCCAGCACAGATACGCAGTATTTT	CASSEQSSTDTQYF
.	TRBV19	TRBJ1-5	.	TGTGCCAGCCTTTCCACGACAGTAAGGTCCAATCAGCCCCAGCATTTT	CASLSTTVRSNQPQHF
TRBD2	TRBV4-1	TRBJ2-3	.	TGCGCCAGCAGCCACATCAGGGCTAGCGGGAGCACAGATACGCAGTATTTT	CASSHIRASGSTDTQYF
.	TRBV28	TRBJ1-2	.	TGTGCCAGCAGTTTAACCGGGAGCTATGGCTACACCTTC	CASSLTGSYGYTF
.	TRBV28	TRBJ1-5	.	TGTGCCAGCCGATCCTATCAGCCCCAGCATTTT	CASRSYQPQHF
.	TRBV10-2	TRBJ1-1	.	TGCGCCAGCAGTGAGTCGTGGGCGGTGTGGACTGAAGCTTTCTTT	CASSESWAVWTEAFF
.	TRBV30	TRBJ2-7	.	TGTGCCTGGAGTGTAGCAGGAACCTACGAGCAGTACTTC	CAWSVAGTYEQYF
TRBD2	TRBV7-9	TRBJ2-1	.	TGTGCCAGCAGCTTAGCCCTAGCGGGCTTGGCCGGGGATGAGCAGTTCTTC	CASSLALAGLAGDEQFF
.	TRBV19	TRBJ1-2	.	TGTGCCAGTAGTACTCAGGCCGGACACATTGGCTACACCTTC	CASSTQAGHIGYTF
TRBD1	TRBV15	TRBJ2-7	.	TGTGCCACCAGCAGAGCGGCCGGACAGGGCTACGAGCAGTACTTC	CATSRAAGQGYEQYF
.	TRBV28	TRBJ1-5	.	TGTGCCAGCAGTTTAATCTGGGCGATCGGCAGCCGTAGGCCCCAGCATTTT	CASSLIWAIGSRRPQHF
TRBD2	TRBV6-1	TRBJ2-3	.	TGTGCCAGCAGTGAAAAGCCCCAAGCGGTGATTGGGACTAGCCGCACAGATACGCAGTATTTT	CASSEKPQAVIGTSRTDTQYF
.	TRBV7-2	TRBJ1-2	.	TGTGCCAGCAGCTTAATGCCGACAACAAGGGGGAACTATGGCTACACCTTC	CASSLMPTTRGNYGYTF
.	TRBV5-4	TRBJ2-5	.	TGTGCCAGCAGCTTTGAAGATTGGGAGACCCAGTACTTC	CASSFEDWETQYF
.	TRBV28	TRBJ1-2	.	TGTGCCAGCAGTTTAGGGCCGACAGGAAACTATGGCTACACCTTC	CASSLGPTGNYGYTF
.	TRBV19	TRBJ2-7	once	TGTGCCAGTAGTTCGCGCGGCGGGGCCTACGAGCAGTACTTC	CASSSRGGAYEQYF
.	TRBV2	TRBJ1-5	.	TGTGCCAGCAGGGGCCCATATAGCAATCAGCCCCAGCATTTT	CASRGPYSNQPQHF
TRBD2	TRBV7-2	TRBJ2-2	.	TGTGCCAGCAGCTCCGACCTAGCGGGAGACGGGGAGCTGTTTTTT	CASSSDLAGDGELFF
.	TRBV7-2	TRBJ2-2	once	TGTGCCAGCAGCTTAAGCGGGGAGCTGTTTTTT	CASSLSGELFF
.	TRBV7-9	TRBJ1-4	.	TGTGCCAGCAGTCTTCAGGGTAATGAAAAACTGTTTTTT	CASSLQGNEKLFF
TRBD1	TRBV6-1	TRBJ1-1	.	TGTGCCAGCAGTGATTGGACAGGGCCTGAAGCTTTCTTT	CASSDWTGPEAFF
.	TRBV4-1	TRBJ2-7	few	TGCGCCAGCAGCCAAGACATCCGCTCCTACGAGCAGTACTTC	CASSQDIRSYEQYF
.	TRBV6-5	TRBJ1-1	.	TGTGCCAGCAGTTACTCCTTCGGGGTGGGAACTGAAGCTTTCTTT	CASSYSFGVGTEAFF
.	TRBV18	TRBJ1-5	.	TGTGCCAGCTCACCACCGGAGGGGGGAGGTTATTTCAGCAATCAGCCCCAGCATTTT	CASSPPEGGGYFSNQPQHF
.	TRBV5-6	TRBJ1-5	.	TGTGCCAGCAGCACAGGGTATAGCAATCAGCCCCAGCATTTT	CASSTGYSNQPQHF
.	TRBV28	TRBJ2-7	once	TGTGCCAGCAGTCCTGGGGAGCGTTACGAGCAGTACTTC	CASSPGERYEQYF
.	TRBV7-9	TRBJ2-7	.	TGTGCCAGCAGCCCAGGAGGGGGTTACGAGCAGTACTTC	CASSPGGGYEQYF
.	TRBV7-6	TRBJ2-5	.	TGTGCCAGCAGCTTCGAGGGGCGAGAGACCCAGTACTTC	CASSFEGRETQYF
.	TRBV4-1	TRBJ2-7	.	TGCGCCAGCAGCCAAGAATTTCCAGGGAGCTACGAGCAGTACTTC	CASSQEFPGSYEQYF
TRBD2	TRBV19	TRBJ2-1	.	TGTGCCAGTAGCCTGGGGGTTAGGACTAGCGGGAGTGTAAATGAGCAGTTCTTC	CASSLGVRTSGSVNEQFF
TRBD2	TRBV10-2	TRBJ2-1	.	TGCGCCAGCAGGCGGGAGGGCCCCTACAATGAGCAGTTCTTC	CASRREGPYNEQFF
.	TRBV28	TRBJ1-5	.	TGTGCCAGCAGGGATGCCGGCAATCAGCCCCAGCATTTT	CASRDAGNQPQHF
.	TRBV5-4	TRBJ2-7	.	TGTGCCAGCAGCTTTAAGGGGAGCCCGGAGGAGCAGTACTTC	CASSFKGSPEEQYF
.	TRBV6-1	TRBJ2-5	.	TGTGCCGGGCTCGGGCCCGGGAAGACCCAGTACTTC	CAGLGPGKTQYF
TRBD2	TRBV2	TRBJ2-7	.	TGTGCCAGCAGTGAACTAGCGGGACAGTCCTACGAGCAGTACTTC	CASSELAGQSYEQYF
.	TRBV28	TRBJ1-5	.	TGTGCCAGCCGCGACATTGAAATGCTCGGTCAGCCCCAGCATTTT	CASRDIEMLGQPQHF
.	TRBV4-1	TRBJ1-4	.	TGCGCCAGCAGCCAAGATCCGAGGGGGTCTTCTGAAAAACTGTTTTTT	CASSQDPRGSSEKLFF
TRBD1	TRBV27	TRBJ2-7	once	TGTGCCAGCAGTTTCCTGGACAGGGCATACGAGCAGTACTTC	CASSFLDRAYEQYF
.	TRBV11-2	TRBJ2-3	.	TGTGCCAGCAGCCCCTTTAGCACAGATACGCAGTATTTT	CASSPFSTDTQYF
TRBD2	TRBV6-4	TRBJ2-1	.	TGTGCCAGCAGTGCCGCACCAATCCTAGCGGGAGCTTACAATGAGCAGTTCTTC	CASSAAPILAGAYNEQFF
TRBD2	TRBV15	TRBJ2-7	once	TGTGCCACCAGCAAGGGGACTAGCGGGAGGGCAGGCGAGCAGTACTTC	CATSKGTSGRAGEQYF